A selection of T cell receptor beta chains follows, all from one sample in a study of cytomegalovirus exposure and HLA in healthy donors. Using immunoSEQ multiplex PCR, the repertoire was profiled, and TCRdb retains in-frame clones only, with some absent. The sample records 150,000 to 200,000 clones, 70% to 80% being singletons. The sequenced sample consisted of PBMCs. Receptor source: a woman in her 30s in good health and CMV-seropositive. CDR3s include the opening cysteine and the closing phenylalanine or tryptophan. Each record gives: D gene, V gene, clone size, J gene, CDR3 protein, CDR3 DNA. A D gene is named only where the DNA matches it firmly. Size is stated for part of the rows, as once, few or many counts, or as a class when the clone is expanded.

NA,TRBV18,NA,TRBJ2-4,CASSPTGVENIQYF,TGTGCCAGCTCACCTACCGGTGTTGAGAACATTCAGTACTTC
NA,TRBV6-6,NA,TRBJ1-3,CASSLGRDSGNTIYF,TGTGCCAGCAGCCTCGGGAGGGACTCTGGAAACACCATATATTTT
NA,TRBV10-1,NA,TRBJ1-1,CASSDGPPNTEAFF,TGCGCCAGCAGTGATGGGCCGCCGAACACTGAAGCTTTCTTT
NA,TRBV9,NA,TRBJ2-2,CASSRELTNTGELFF,TGTGCCAGCAGCAGGGAGCTTACGAACACCGGGGAGCTGTTTTTT
TRBD2,TRBV27,NA,TRBJ2-7,CASRPGGSSYEQYF,TGTGCCAGCAGGCCGGGAGGGTCCTCCTACGAGCAGTACTTC
NA,TRBV18,once,TRBJ1-2,CASSPSKWDSPEGGYTF,TGTGCCAGCTCACCATCCAAATGGGACTCCCCCGAAGGGGGCTACACCTTC
NA,TRBV28,NA,TRBJ2-6,CASSLRRAVAGANVLTF,TGTGCCAGCAGTTTAAGGAGGGCAGTGGCTGGGGCCAACGTCCTGACTTTC
NA,TRBV5-1,NA,TRBJ1-1,CASSLYQGDTEAFF,TGCGCCAGCAGCTTATATCAAGGAGACACTGAAGCTTTCTTT
TRBD1,TRBV19,NA,TRBJ1-5,CASSMTGNQPQHF,TGTGCCAGTAGTATGACAGGGAATCAGCCCCAGCATTTT
NA,TRBV27,NA,TRBJ2-1,CASSHRGTEQFF,TGTGCCAGCAGTCATAGGGGTACTGAGCAGTTCTTC
NA,TRBV19,NA,TRBJ2-7,CASSITGGAGYEQYF,TGTGCCAGTAGTATAACTGGCGGGGCAGGCTACGAGCAGTACTTC
NA,TRBV7-6,NA,TRBJ1-4,CASSLEPGANEKLFF,TGTGCCAGCAGCTTAGAACCAGGGGCTAATGAAAAACTGTTTTTT
NA,TRBV7-8,NA,TRBJ2-7,CASSLARGEQYF,TGTGCCAGCAGCTTAGCCCGGGGCGAGCAGTACTTC
NA,TRBV4-1,NA,TRBJ1-4,CASSLQGQGGKLFF,TGCGCCAGCAGCCTCCAGGGGCAGGGTGGGAAACTGTTTTTT
NA,TRBV15,few,TRBJ1-1,CATSRVGGGTEAFF,TGTGCCACCAGCAGAGTCGGGGGAGGCACTGAAGCTTTCTTT
TRBD1,TRBV7-9,NA,TRBJ2-3,CASSPRDRVSDTQYF,TGTGCCAGCAGCCCTAGGGACAGGGTGTCAGATACGCAGTATTTT
NA,TRBV15,few,TRBJ1-4,CATSRDFRDSEKLFF,TGTGCCACCAGCAGAGATTTCAGGGATAGTGAAAAACTGTTTTTT
TRBD1,TRBV29-1,NA,TRBJ2-1,CSVDRGQDEQFF,TGCAGCGTTGACAGGGGGCAGGATGAGCAGTTCTTC
TRBD1,TRBV5-5,few,TRBJ1-1,CASSLVVRTGAVEAFF,TGTGCCAGCAGCTTGGTTGTTAGGACAGGGGCTGTTGAAGCTTTCTTT
TRBD1,TRBV5-6,NA,TRBJ1-5,CASSRRQGFQPQHF,TGTGCCAGCAGCCGGAGACAGGGGTTCCAGCCCCAGCATTTT
NA,TRBV6-6,NA,TRBJ2-5,CASRLAQETQYF,TGTGCCAGCAGACTAGCTCAAGAGACCCAGTACTTC
TRBD2,TRBV11-2,NA,TRBJ2-4,CASSLVGGGNIQYF,TGTGCCAGCAGCTTAGTCGGGGGGGGAAACATTCAGTACTTC
NA,TRBV7-6,NA,TRBJ1-1,CASSLLQELNTEAFF,TGTGCCAGCAGCTTATTACAGGAGTTGAACACTGAAGCTTTCTTT
TRBD1,TRBV15,NA,TRBJ2-3,CATSRDRGPYTDTQYF,TGTGCCACCAGCAGAGACAGGGGGCCCTACACAGATACGCAGTATTTT
NA,TRBV7-9,NA,TRBJ2-7,CAGGVAADEQYF,TGTGCCGGCGGGGTAGCGGCCGACGAGCAGTACTTC
TRBD2,TRBV9,NA,TRBJ2-6,CASSGRLAGFRSGANVLTF,TGTGCCAGCAGCGGAAGACTAGCGGGATTTCGGTCTGGAGCCAACGTCCTGACTTTC
NA,TRBV6-5,NA,TRBJ2-2,CASSPFVEGHGELFF,TGTGCCAGCAGTCCTTTTGTAGAGGGCCACGGGGAGCTGTTTTTT
NA,TRBV5-4,NA,TRBJ1-6,CASSLPTGTNSPLHF,TGTGCCAGCAGCTTACCGACCGGGACAAATTCACCCCTCCACTTT
TRBD2,TRBV5-4,few,TRBJ2-7,CASSLGLAQSSYEQYF,TGTGCCAGCAGCTTGGGACTAGCTCAGAGCTCCTACGAGCAGTACTTC
TRBD2,TRBV7-6,once,TRBJ2-2,CASSLGLAGANTGELFF,TGTGCCAGCAGCTTAGGTTTAGCGGGGGCGAACACCGGGGAGCTGTTTTTT
NA,TRBV29-1,few,TRBJ1-4,CSVTGSSTNEKLFF,TGCAGCGTTACAGGGAGCTCTACTAATGAAAAACTGTTTTTT
TRBD1,TRBV5-5,NA,TRBJ2-1,CASSLNHGRDRVFF,TGTGCCAGCAGCTTGAATCATGGCCGGGACAGGGTGTTCTTC
TRBD2,TRBV27,NA,TRBJ2-7,CASSPSGSSYEQYF,TGTGCCAGCAGCCCTAGCGGAAGCTCCTACGAGCAGTACTTC
TRBD1,TRBV10-2,NA,TRBJ1-5,CASREQGTVQPQHF,TGCGCCAGCAGGGAACAGGGGACGGTTCAGCCCCAGCATTTT
TRBD2,TRBV4-3,once,TRBJ2-7,CASSQDGGDYRYEQYF,TGCGCCAGCAGCCAAGATGGCGGGGACTACCGCTACGAGCAGTACTTC
NA,TRBV18,NA,TRBJ1-2,CASSPRGGYGYTF,TGTGCCAGCTCACCACGGGGGGGGTATGGCTACACCTTC
NA,TRBV10-3,NA,TRBJ2-7,CAISEQPSSYEQYF,TGTGCCATCAGTGAGCAGCCTAGCTCCTACGAGCAGTACTTC
TRBD2,TRBV6-5,NA,TRBJ2-4,CASSYRGGRKNIQYF,TGTGCCAGCAGTTACAGGGGCGGGAGGAAAAACATTCAGTACTTC
NA,TRBV7-9,NA,TRBJ1-4,CASSSYRINEKLFF,TGTGCCAGCAGCTCTTACAGGATTAATGAAAAACTGTTTTTT
NA,TRBV7-2,few,TRBJ2-1,CASSLEGGYISYNEQFF,TGTGCCAGCAGCTTAGAGGGGGGGTATATCTCCTACAATGAGCAGTTCTTC
NA,TRBV28,NA,TRBJ2-1,CASSTQSSYNEQFF,TGTGCCAGCAGCACTCAAAGCTCCTACAATGAGCAGTTCTTC
TRBD1,TRBV7-2,few,TRBJ1-1,CASSLYRGEAEAFF,TGTGCCAGCAGCCTCTACAGGGGAGAGGCTGAAGCTTTCTTT
NA,TRBV27,NA,TRBJ2-7,CASSGSTRTLTYEQYF,TGTGCCAGCAGTGGTTCGACTAGAACCCTTACCTACGAGCAGTACTTC
NA,TRBV12-1,few,TRBJ2-3,CATTSGSYTDTQYF,TGTGCCACCACTAGCGGGAGTTACACAGATACGCAGTATTTT
TRBD1,TRBV5-6,NA,TRBJ1-1,CASSSRTGFFMNTEAFF,TGTGCCAGCAGCTCCCGGACAGGGTTTTTTATGAACACTGAAGCTTTCTTT
TRBD2,TRBV5-1,NA,TRBJ2-5,CASSLELTGTRGGETQYF,TGCGCCAGCAGCTTGGAATTGACCGGGACTAGGGGCGGGGAGACCCAGTACTTC
NA,TRBV28,few,TRBJ1-1,CASVEEAATEAFF,TGTGCCAGCGTGGAGGAGGCGGCCACTGAAGCTTTCTTT
TRBD1,TRBV5-4,NA,TRBJ1-2,CASSFSATGDSVYTF,TGTGCCAGCAGCTTCTCGGCAACAGGGGACTCGGTCTACACCTTC
TRBD1,TRBV7-8,NA,TRBJ2-7,CASSPWDSSYEQYF,TGTGCCAGCAGCCCGTGGGACAGCTCCTACGAGCAGTACTTC
NA,TRBV28,NA,TRBJ1-1,CASSLRGGRNTEAFF,TGTGCCAGCAGTTTAAGAGGGGGACGGAACACTGAAGCTTTCTTT
TRBD1,TRBV5-1,NA,TRBJ1-1,CASSSGLNRGLTEAFF,TGCGCCAGCAGCTCGGGGCTGAACAGGGGGCTCACTGAAGCTTTCTTT
NA,TRBV4-3,NA,TRBJ2-7,CASSQYQGYEQYF,TGCGCCAGCAGCCAGTACCAGGGTTACGAGCAGTACTTC
NA,TRBV5-1,once,TRBJ1-2,CASRVGREFYGYTF,TGCGCCAGCAGGGTAGGACGGGAATTCTATGGCTACACCTTC
NA,TRBV7-2,NA,TRBJ2-7,CASSLGFSGRQGEQYF,TGTGCCAGCAGCTTAGGATTCTCAGGGAGGCAAGGCGAGCAGTACTTC
NA,TRBV10-3,NA,TRBJ2-7,CATRTGVSYEQYF,TGTGCCACCCGAACCGGGGTCTCCTACGAGCAGTACTTC
TRBD1,TRBV30,NA,TRBJ1-1,CAWSFAGGEAFF,TGTGCCTGGAGTTTCGCAGGGGGCGAAGCTTTCTTT
NA,TRBV16,NA,TRBJ1-1,CASSQWGRAGNTEAFF,TGTGCCAGCAGCCAATGGGGCAGGGCCGGGAACACTGAAGCTTTCTTT
TRBD1,TRBV29-1,NA,TRBJ2-1,CSVGTGGKSEQFF,TGCAGCGTTGGGACAGGGGGCAAAAGTGAGCAGTTCTTC
NA,TRBV30,NA,TRBJ2-7,CAWSADSSYEQYF,TGTGCCTGGAGCGCCGACAGCTCCTACGAGCAGTACTTC